The clone carrying this T cell receptor beta chain was seen many times. TCRdb re-analysed the 5' RACE reads in MiXCR, keeping a single row per CDR3 protein. The data show 50,000 to 85,000 distinct CDR3 sequences, with 5.2% seen just once and about 2.8% held by the top ten. The record originates from a study of neurological immune-mediated disorders. CDR1 and CDR2 (germline): SGHRS, YFSETQ. The CDR3 has 13 amino acids. J was trimmed by 3 bases and V by 4 bases; bases with no gene match: 4. This chain connects TRBV5-1 to TRBJ2-7; 7 nucleotides match TRBD2. The clonotype comes from a woman aged 25-40 years with multiple sclerosis. The sequenced sample was PBMCs. Here the CDR3 DNA reads TGCGCCAGCAGCCCAACTAGCGTCTACGAGCAGTACTTC. Amino acid sequence: CASSPTSVYEQYF.